A single sample is the source of the 14 T cell receptor beta chains below, sequenced in a study of blood T cells in healthy people across ages. Alongside a J-beta primer mix, a sample-barcoded 5' primer served in a second PCR lasting 7 to 11 cycles. TCRdb recomputed calls from the 5' RACE reads with MiXCR, one row per CDR3 protein. The sample has about 1 million distinct CDR3 sequences; under 55% are singletons. Sequenced input: blood. The receptors were sampled from a woman aged 55 to 70 in good health.

The chain couples TRBV6-5 to TRBJ1-5, with D possibly matching TRBD1 (5 bases). CDR3 size: 14 residues. V dropped 2 bases and J dropped 5 bases, with 10 bases sitting between them. Germline CDR1 MNHEY, CDR2 SVGAGI. The CDR3 region is CASSYGAGYQPQHF. Here the CDR3 DNA reads TGTGCCAGCAGTTACGGGGCAGGGTATCAGCCCCAGCATTTT.

This chain links TRBV29-1 with TRBJ2-5; D possibly corresponds to TRBD1 (5 bases). Trimming pared 6 bases from V and 0 bases from J, leaving 14 bases between. Germline assignment: CDR1 SQVTM and CDR2 ANQGSEA. This CDR3 region has 14 residues. The CDR3 coding sequence is TGCAGCGTCCCCGGACACCTGGACCAAGAGACCCAGTACTTC. This encodes CSVPGHLDQETQYF.

This clonotype was observed a few times. V and J are TRBV5-1 and TRBJ2-7, with D possibly matching TRBD2 (6 bases). V lost 4 bases and J 0 bases, leaving 14 bases between the germline ends. The CDR3 length is 15 residues. Germline V gene sequence: CDR1 SGHRS, CDR2 YFSETQ. For the CDR3, the DNA is TGCGCCAGCAGCCTGGTTGGCGGGGCCTCCTACGAGCAGTACTTC. Translation: CASSLVGGASYEQYF.

The V call is TRBV7-2, the J call TRBJ2-7; 8 bases are shared with TRBD1. The CDR3 runs 18 residues. Losses at the gene ends were 5 bases for V and 2 bases for J; bases not matched to a gene: 17. CDR1 and CDR2 from the germline V gene are SGHTA and FQGNSA. In DNA form, the CDR3 reads TGTGCCAGCAGCGGACAGGGACAGGCTCAGGCCACCCCCTACGAGCAGTACTTC. Its protein is CASSGQGQAQATPYEQYF.

The chain couples TRBV2 to TRBJ2-5; 11 bases line up with TRBD2. This CDR3 contains 17 residues. After removal of 4 bases from V and 3 bases from J, the junction contained 10 bases not matched to a gene. Per germline, CDR1 SNHLY and CDR2 FYNNEI. CDR3 residues: CASSVGGTSGREETQYF. The CDR3 DNA reads as TGTGCCAGCAGTGTGGGGGGAACTAGCGGGAGAGAAGAGACCCAGTACTTC.

This clonotype was picked up a small number of times. V and J are TRBV20-1 and TRBJ2-5; no reliable D call. In germline, CDR1 is DFQATT, CDR2 SNEGSKA (reference sequence). V dropped 0 bases and J dropped 5 bases, with 13 bases sitting between them. The CDR3 is 14 residues long. The CDR3 loop is CSARDQGLRETQYF. The CDR3, as DNA: TGCAGTGCTAGAGATCAAGGGCTTCGGGAGACCCAGTACTTC.

The chain combines TRBV2 with TRBJ1-4; D is undetermined. Trimming took off 7 bases at V and 7 bases at J, with 10 bases between the two ends. CDR3 length: 12 residues. Germline V gene sequence: CDR1 SNHLY, CDR2 FYNNEI. The CDR3 protein is CASNYEFEKLFF. CDR3 nucleotides: TGTGCCAGCAACTACGAATTTGAAAAACTGTTTTTT.

V and J are TRBV20-1 and TRBJ1-1; tentative D call: TRBD1 (6 bases). Per germline, CDR1 DFQATT and CDR2 SNEGSKA (reference sequence). The CDR3 runs to 17 residues. V lost 0 bases, J lost 0 bases, and 17 bases lay in between. This CDR3 is CSAREFVDGGMNTEAFF. CDR3 nucleotide sequence: TGCAGTGCTAGAGAATTTGTGGACGGGGGCATGAACACTGAAGCTTTCTTT.

The chain links TRBV7-8 to TRBJ2-1, with 12 nucleotides matching TRBD2. This CDR3 is 14 amino acids long. V trimming: 7 bases; J trimming: 6 bases; junction bases outside the gene matches: 4. Germline V gene sequence: CDR1 SGHVS, CDR2 FQNEAQ. The CDR3 nucleotides read TGTGCCAGCACCCTAGCGGGAGGGCCCAATGAGCAGTTCTTC. This gives the protein CASTLAGGPNEQFF.

Notes on this clonotype: The junction departs from germline at one end; a sequencing error may be responsible. V usage is TRBV6-1 and J usage is TRBJ2-5, with 11 positions matching TRBD2. The J call may be wrong; the DNA end is better matched by TRBJ2-7. CDR1 and CDR2 (germline): MNHNS, SASEGT. This CDR3 spans 17 amino acids. The CDR3 spells CASSGTIAGGPRDEQYF. The DNA for the CDR3 is TGTGCCAGTAGTGGGACTATAGCGGGAGGGCCGAGAGACGAGCAGTACTTC.

The gene calls are TRBV27 and TRBJ2-1; D ambiguous. Trimming removed 2 bases at V and 5 bases at J, with 10 bases between. Germline V CDR1 and CDR2: MNHEY, SMNVEV (reference sequence). CDR3 length: 14 amino acids. The CDR3 loop reads CASSLLARNNEQFF. The CDR3 DNA is TGTGCCAGCAGTTTACTCGCGCGGAACAATGAGCAGTTCTTC.

The chain employs TRBV27 and TRBJ2-1, with 7 bases aligning to TRBD1. The CDR3 consists of 14 residues. J was trimmed by 7 bases and V by 5 bases; bases with no gene match: 8. Germline V gene sequence: CDR1 MNHEY, CDR2 SMNVEV (reference sequence). The CDR3 is CASSPNRGWNEQFF. The CDR3 region has the DNA TGTGCCAGCAGTCCAAACAGGGGTTGGAATGAGCAGTTCTTC.

This sequence joins TRBV21-1 and TRBJ2-5; TRBD2 was called by the table and not checked on the DNA. The DNA end is more similar to TRBJ2-7, so the J call may be wrong. TRBV21-1 corresponds to a pseudogene. The CDR3 has 18 residues. DNA of the CDR3: TGTGCCAGCAGCAAAGTTTCAGGCCCCCCCGTTGGGGCCTACGAGCAGTACTTC. Its translation is CASSKVSGPPVGAYEQYF.

The chain couples TRBV20-1 to TRBJ1-6; 7 bases agree with TRBD1. The CDR3 is 14 amino acids. The germline V gene encodes CDR1 DFQATT and CDR2 SNEGSKA (reference sequence). With V trimmed by 6 bases and J by 5 bases, 7 bases remained unmatched. The CDR3 coding sequence is TGCAGTGCCCCTGGGACAGCGAATAATTCACCCCTCCACTTT. It specifies CSAPGTANNSPLHF.